This entry lists 11 T cell receptor beta chains sequenced from one sample in a study of regulatory T cells in long-lasting Graves disease (TCRdb year 2021). The library was made by multiplex PCR. The sequencing machine was an Illumina HiSeq 4000. TCR beta libraries were built with iRepertoire HTBI primers and Arm-PCR amplification of CDR3 regions. TCRdb cleaned the public reads at Q25 with fastp, built clones with MiXCR and kept in-frame beta chains. Rows with a matching CDR3 protein are joined into one entry that keeps the most common DNA and genes. This sample is represented by about 460,000 distinct CDR3 sequences; around 15% of them were singletons. Roughly 15% of the sample is held by the ten biggest clonotypes. The meaning of the sample's time point label: newly diagnosed GD, antithyroid drugs for less than 3 months. RNA was extracted from PBMCs in TRIzol for both TCR sequencing and RNA sequencing.

The data were also submitted as part of a second study, on T cells in Graves' hyperthyroidism and ophthalmopathy.

Sequencing used peripheral blood mononuclear cells (PBMCs), obtained at new diagnosis, from a patient treated with antithyroid drugs. The receptor source for this set is a woman aged 45-60 years with Graves disease. Donor details come from another sample of the same person, matched by shared clones.

At least ten counts were recorded for this clonotype. The rearrangement joins TRBV7-3 to TRBJ2-3; 9 nucleotides line up with TRBD2. Trimming took 1 base from V and 4 from J; bases not matched to a gene: 6. The CDR3 runs 16 residues. Germline CDR1 SGHTA, CDR2 FQGTGA. CDR3 protein: CASSLRLAGRADTQYF. In DNA form, the CDR3 reads TGTGCCAGCAGCTTAAGGCTAGCGGGGCGTGCAGATACGCAGTATTTT.

This clonotype was recorded many times. This chain joins TRBV28 and TRBJ2-7, with a possible D match to TRBD2 (5 bases). The CDR3 loop spans 16 amino acids. Germline V gene lookup returns CDR1 MDHEN and CDR2 SYDVKM. V was trimmed by 7 bases and J by 0 bases, leaving 19 bases between them. The CDR3, as DNA: TGTGCCAGCACCGCGGGCGGGTTTTCCAGCTCCTACGAGCAGTACTTC. This gives the protein CASTAGGFSSSYEQYF.

This clonotype was recorded at least ten times. This chain joins TRBV20-1 and TRBJ1-1, with 8 bases aligning to TRBD1. J was trimmed by 1 base and V by 0 bases; bases with no gene match: 4. This CDR3 region has 15 residues. Germline V gene data show CDR1 as DFQATT and CDR2 as SNEGSKA (reference sequence). The CDR3 sequence is CSARDRQGKNTEAFF. CDR3 nucleotide sequence: TGCAGTGCTAGAGATCGACAGGGGAAGAACACTGAAGCTTTCTTT.

The table lists this clonotype with many counts. The V call is TRBV28, the J call TRBJ1-2; the match to TRBD1 covers 9 bases. V shed 5 bases, J shed 5 bases, and the junction held 9 bases outside the gene matches. The CDR3 length is 15 residues. The germline V gene has CDR1 MDHEN and CDR2 SYDVKM. The CDR3 region has the DNA TGTGCCAGCAGTGCCCCAGCGACAGGGGGGTATGGCTACACCTTC. Translation: CASSAPATGGYGYTF.

The genes are TRBV7-9 and TRBJ1-5; 11 bases line up with TRBD1. Per the germline V gene, CDR1 is SEHNR and CDR2 is FQNEAQ (reference sequence). The CDR3 is 18 amino acids. Trimming at V came to 5 bases and at J to 0 bases, leaving 9 bases not matched to a gene. The CDR3 reads CASSGGTGGPYSNQPQHF. In nucleotides, the CDR3 is TGTGCCAGCAGCGGCGGGACAGGGGGGCCCTATAGCAATCAGCCCCAGCATTTT. The full variable domain, its missing parts supplied by reference TRBV7-9 and TRBJ1-5, is DTGVSQNPRHKITKRGQNVTFRCDPISEHNRLYWYRQTLGQGPEFLTYFQNEAQLEKSRLLSDRFSAERPKGSFSTLEIQRTEQGDSAMYLCASSGGTGGPYSNQPQHFGDGTRLSIL.

This clonotype occurred many times. This chain connects TRBV12-3 or TRBV12-4 to TRBJ2-3, with 11 bases lining up with TRBD2. This CDR3 spans 17 amino acids. The ends lost 4 bases at V and 0 bases at J; junction bases unmatched: 6. The CDR3 nucleotides read TGTGCCAGCAGTTCCTCCTGGACTAGCGGGAGCACAGATACGCAGTATTTT. Translating it yields CASSSSWTSGSTDTQYF.

This clonotype was counted at least ten times. V usage is TRBV7-6 and J usage is TRBJ2-5, with 7 bases identical to TRBD2. From germline, CDR1 is SGHVS and CDR2 FNYEAQ. The CDR3 has 14 amino acids. V gave up 4 bases and J gave up 5 bases; unmatched junction bases: 7. The CDR3 loop is CASSSWEGPETQYF. The CDR3 DNA is TGTGCCAGCAGCTCGTGGGAGGGGCCGGAGACCCAGTACTTC.

Regarding this clonotype: A clone one base away is much larger, so this may be a read error. V usage is TRBV12-3 or TRBV12-4 and J usage is TRBJ1-3, with 7 bases identical to TRBD1. The length of the CDR3 is 14 residues. The DNA of the CDR3 is TGTGCCAGCAGTTGGAGGGGGCCTGGAGACACCATATATTTT. It is translated as CASSWRGPGDTIYF.

This rearrangement joins TRBV5-1 to TRBJ2-2, with 8 bases matching TRBD1. V gave up 4 bases and J gave up 3 bases; unmatched junction bases: 5. CDR1 and CDR2 from the germline V gene are SGHRS and YFSETQ. This CDR3 is 15 amino acids long. The CDR3 reads CASSPADRDTGELFF. CDR3 nucleotides: TGCGCCAGCAGCCCCGCGGACAGGGACACCGGGGAGCTGTTTTTT.

For this clonotype: A far larger clone is one nucleotide away, so this likely arose from a read error. The chain uses TRBV2 and TRBJ1-1; D is ambiguous. Trimming shortened V by 7 bases and J by 0 bases, and 3 bases separated the two germline ends. Germline lookup yields CDR1 SNHLY and CDR2 FYNNEI. The CDR3 totals 11 residues. The CDR3 loop reads CASNMNTEAFF. The CDR3 DNA reads as TGTGCCAGCAATATGAACACTGAAGCTTTCTTT.

This clonotype was found many times. This chain joins TRBV29-1 and TRBJ1-1, with 7 bases aligning to TRBD1. J was trimmed by 4 bases and V by 7 bases; bases with no gene match: 12. CDR1 and CDR2 from the germline V gene are SQVTM and ANQGSEA. The length of the CDR3 is 14 residues. The CDR3 nucleotides read TGCAGCGGGCTACAGGGGCAGACGAGCACTGAAGCTTTCTTT. Translating it yields CSGLQGQTSTEAFF.